This T cell receptor beta chain is drawn from a study of blood T cell repertoires in COVID-19. About the study: Spain, Italy and the United States supplied samples that represented acute and convalescent COVID-19. Sample material is recorded as cDNA or gDNA derived from T cells, B-cell-depleted T cells, or PBMCs.

In the authors' workflow: Estimation of nucleated cell counts was performed using reference gene primer amplification. The method was immunoSEQ multiplex PCR; TCRdb's version includes in-frame clones alone and lacks a portion of them. The V and J calls and clone size come from that table; D and trimming were worked out from the DNA. This table holds more than 200,000 clones, 70% to 85% found once. The V gene's germline CDR1 is LNHDA and CDR2 SQIVND (reference sequence). Trimming at V came to 4 bases and at J to 2 bases, leaving 8 bases not matched to a gene. CDR3 size: 15 residues. Sequenced: peripheral blood. The gene calls are TRBV19 and TRBJ2-7; 7 nucleotides line up with TRBD1. This TCR derives from a man of 80 years or more with acute or convalescent COVID-19. This chain's CDR3 is CASSTLDRPPYEQYF. CDR3 bases: TGTGCCAGTAGTACCCTGGACAGGCCCCCCTACGAGCAGTACTTC. Together with reference TRBV19 and TRBJ2-7, the CDR3 gives the full variable domain: DGGITQSPKYLFRKEGQNVTLSCEQNLNHDAMYWYRQDPGQGLRLIYYSQIVNDFQKGDIAEGYSVSREKKESFPLTVTSAQKNPTAFYLCASSTLDRPPYEQYFGPGTRLTVT.